These 21 T cell receptor beta chains were sequenced from one sample in a study of Graves' ophthalmopathy and Graves' hyperthyroidism. Amplification targeted the TCR beta CDR3 regions, with RNA transcripts as the source material. The library came from an HTBI-primed first-round RT-PCR and a second-round multiplex PCR. TCRdb recomputed calls from the multiplex PCR reads with MiXCR, one row per CDR3 protein. The sample yields around 590,000 distinct CDR3 sequences, under 40% seen once. Sequencing input: peripheral blood or thyroid tissue (not recorded which). The receptors were sampled from an adult man with Graves' hyperthyroidism.

The chain recombines TRBV7-8 with TRBJ2-7; 7 bases are shared with TRBD1. Germline CDR1 and CDR2: SGHVS and FQNEAQ. With 5 bases clipped from V and 2 bases from J, the junction kept 12 bases outside the gene matches. CDR3 length: 16 residues. CDR3 residues: CASSPVQGTGTYEQYF. CDR3 coding DNA: TGTGCCAGCAGCCCGGTACAGGGGACGGGGACCTACGAGCAGTACTTC.

J is TRBJ1-2 and V is TRBV7-9, with no clear D. There are 14 residues in the CDR3. Germline V gene data show CDR1 as SEHNR and CDR2 as FQNEAQ (reference sequence). The ends were cut back, 5 bases at V and 4 bases at J, with 14 bases in the middle. The CDR3 nucleotides read TGTGCCAGCAGCGTCGGGTCCCTTACCTATGGCTACACCTTC. Protein: CASSVGSLTYGYTF.

This clonotype was counted many times. V and J are TRBV19 and TRBJ2-7, with TRBD2 as a possible D gene (5 bases). The CDR3 is 14 residues long. The germline V gene has CDR1 LNHDA and CDR2 SQIVND (reference sequence). Trimming stripped 7 bases from V and 0 bases from J, with 13 bases between. The CDR3 sequence is CASTPGGSSYEQYF. Here the CDR3 DNA reads TGTGCCAGTACCCCTGGAGGAAGCTCCTACGAGCAGTACTTC.

The rearrangement links TRBV29-1 to TRBJ1-6, with D uncertain. Germline CDR1 is SQVTM and CDR2 is ANQGSEA. Trimming removed 5 bases at V and 5 bases at J, with 7 bases between. This CDR3 region has 12 residues. The CDR3 is CSVSPNNSPLHF. In nucleotides, the CDR3 is TGCAGCGTTTCCCCGAATAATTCACCCCTCCACTTT.

A word on this clonotype: This may be a read error: a much more frequent sequence differs by one nucleotide. Given the absence of the conserved phenylalanine or tryptophan at the CDR3 end, a read error is likely. This chain joins TRBV9 and TRBJ2-2, with 7 bases that match TRBD2. Germline V gives CDR1 SGDLS, CDR2 YYNGEE. Trimming at V came to 2 bases and at J to 1 base, leaving 5 bases not matched to a gene. This CDR3 is built from 16 residues. This CDR3 reads CASSVYAGVNTGELFL. As DNA, the CDR3 is TGTGCCAGCAGCGTGTATGCGGGAGTGAACACCGGGGAGCTGTTTCTT.

In regard to this clonotype: This may stem from a read error, because a much larger clone lies one nucleotide away. The rearrangement uses TRBV10-3 and TRBJ1-2, with 8 bases that match TRBD1. From germline, CDR1 is ENHRY and CDR2 SYGVKD. The length of the CDR3 is 15 residues. With 10 bases clipped from V and 6 bases from J, the junction kept 16 bases outside the gene matches. CDR3 sequence (DNA): TGTGCCAGCGGCTGGATTCAGGGGGCGTTTGATGGCTACACCTTC. Translating it yields CASGWIQGAFDGYTF.

This clonotype was observed many times. This chain links TRBV2 with TRBJ1-2, with D uncertain. The V end was cut by 3 bases, the J end by 4 bases, with 6 bases between. The length of the CDR3 is 12 residues. In germline, CDR1 is SNHLY, CDR2 FYNNEI. For the CDR3, the DNA is TGTGCCAGCAGTGAGGACCGCTATGGCTACACCTTC. The encoded protein is CASSEDRYGYTF.

This sequence joins TRBV5-1 and TRBJ1-3, with D perhaps TRBD1 (5 bases). CDR3 size: 16 residues. Trimming pared 4 bases from V and 0 bases from J, leaving 14 bases between. The germline V gene encodes CDR1 SGHRS and CDR2 YFSETQ. CDR3 residues: CASSAYAGSSGNTIYF. The CDR3, as DNA: TGCGCCAGCAGCGCGTATGCAGGGAGCTCTGGAAACACCATATATTTT.

This clonotype was seen many times. This chain links TRBV20-1 with TRBJ1-1; TRBD1 matches at 7 bases. V shed 6 bases and J 0 bases; nucleotides not matched to a gene: 7. The CDR3 runs to 14 residues. Germline V gene sequence: CDR1 DFQATT, CDR2 SNEGSKA (reference sequence). The CDR3 sequence is CSAPLGQLNTEAFF. As DNA, the CDR3 is TGCAGTGCCCCCTTGGGACAGTTGAACACTGAAGCTTTCTTT.

This clonotype was seen ten or more times. The chain links TRBV6-6 to TRBJ2-5; perhaps TRBD2 as D (6 bases). With 5 bases removed from V and 3 bases from J, the gap between germline ends came to 16 bases. Germline loops: CDR1 MNHNY, CDR2 SVGAGI (reference sequence). The CDR3 is made up of 15 amino acids. CDR3 in DNA: TGTGCCAGCAGTGGACGGGACTCGCTAAAAGAGACCCAGTACTTC. Amino acids: CASSGRDSLKETQYF.

About this clonotype: A much more abundant neighbour one base away suggests this may be a read error. V and J are TRBV3-1 and TRBJ1-1; D possibly corresponds to TRBD1 (6 bases). Germline-derived CDR1 and CDR2 are LGHDT and YNNKEL (reference sequence). CDR3 length equals 15 residues. The CDR3 sequence: CASSQVGAMNTEASF. Written as DNA, the CDR3 is TGTGCCAGCAGCCAAGTGGGGGCGATGAACACTGAAGCTTCCTTT.

This chain links TRBV7-4 with TRBJ1-3; D is ambiguous. There are 14 residues in the CDR3. V gave up 5 bases and J gave up 7 bases, with 15 bases separating them. Per germline, CDR1 SGHVT and CDR2 SQSDAQ. The CDR3 region is CASSRVRNSNTIYF. The CDR3 nucleotides are TGTGCCAGCAGCCGAGTTAGAAACTCGAACACCATATATTTT. The whole variable domain, filled in from reference TRBV7-4 and TRBJ1-3, reads GAGVSQSPRYKVAKRGRDVALRCDSISGHVTLYWYRQTLGQGSEVLTYSQSDAQRDKSGRPSGRFSAERPERSVSTLKIQRTEQGDSAVYLCASSRVRNSNTIYFGEGSWLTVV.

This clonotype was seen more than once but under ten times. A much larger clone lies a single base off, so this may be a read error. V and J are TRBV2 and TRBJ2-7; perhaps TRBD2 as D (5 bases). The germline CDR1 and CDR2 sequences are SNHLY and FYNNEI. The CDR3 covers 13 residues. The V end lost 3 bases, the J end lost 3 bases, and 9 bases lay between the germline ends. CDR3 bases: TGTGCCAGCAGTGATAGACGGGACTACGAGCAGTACTTC. As protein: CASSDRRDYEQYF. Full variable domain (missing parts from reference TRBV2 and TRBJ2-7): EPEVTQTPSHQVTQMGQEVILRCVPISNHLYFYWYRQILGQKVEFLVSFYNNEISEKSEIFDDQFSVERPDGSNFTLKIRSTKLEDSAMYFCASSDRRDYEQYFGPGTRLTVT.

With respect to this clonotype: This may be a read error, as it is one base from a much larger clone. The conserved final phenylalanine or tryptophan is absent from the CDR3, which likely points to a read error. The CDR3 loop reads CSARDRGDQPQHL. The DNA of the CDR3 is TGCAGTGCTAGAGATAGAGGGGATCAGCCCCAGCATCTT. The V call is TRBV20-1, the J call TRBJ1-5; perhaps TRBD1 as D (5 bases). The CDR3 is 13 residues long. The germline V gene encodes CDR1 DFQATT and CDR2 SNEGSKA (reference sequence). Trimming shortened V by 0 bases and J by 5 bases, and 8 bases separated the two germline ends.

This clonotype was counted a single time. The CDR3 spells CASSRSGGFDEQYF. The CDR3 DNA reads as TGTGCCAGCAGTCGGTCGGGAGGGTTCGACGAGCAGTACTTC. The rearrangement links TRBV7-9 to TRBJ2-7; 8 nucleotides agree with TRBD2. The CDR3 consists of 14 residues. V shed 6 bases and J 5 bases; nucleotides not matched to a gene: 9. The germline gives CDR1 SEHNR, CDR2 FQNEAQ (reference sequence).

The chain uses TRBV6-5 and TRBJ1-5, with a weak D call TRBD1 (5 bases). The CDR3 consists of 15 residues. The germline gives CDR1 MNHEY, CDR2 SVGAGI. The ends were cut back, 0 bases at V and 7 bases at J, with 13 bases in the middle. CDR3 sequence: CASSYSGARDQPQHF. CDR3 sequence (DNA): TGTGCCAGCAGTTACTCTGGGGCCCGGGACCAGCCCCAGCATTTT.

This clonotype has a handful of counts. J is TRBJ2-7 and V is TRBV5-4; 7 nucleotides match TRBD2. CDR3 length: 15 residues. After removal of 4 bases from V and 2 bases from J, the junction contained 9 bases not matched to a gene. In germline, CDR1 is SGHNT, CDR2 YYREEE (reference sequence). In DNA form, the CDR3 reads TGTGCCAGCAGCGGGGGGGTGACTGCAGCCTACGAGCAGTACTTC. As protein: CASSGGVTAAYEQYF.

As regards this clonotype: One end of the junction varies from germline; a read error may be responsible. The V call is TRBV10-2, the J call TRBJ2-5; tentatively, D is TRBD1 (5 bases). This CDR3 is built from 13 residues. Germline V gene sequence: CDR1 WSHSY, CDR2 SAAADI. This CDR3 is CASSLGRKEAQYF. The CDR3 nucleotides are TGTGCCAGCAGTTTGGGGCGGAAAGAGGCCCAGTACTTC.

This clonotype appeared a single time. V usage is TRBV15 and J usage is TRBJ2-5; D is unclear. Near its end, the DNA agrees better with TRBJ2-1, so the J call may be wrong. Germline CDR1 and CDR2: LNHNV and YYDKDF (reference sequence). This CDR3 region has 13 residues. The CDR3 reads CATSSDPGDEQFF. Here the CDR3 DNA reads TGTGCCACCAGCAGTGACCCAGGCGATGAGCAGTTCTTC.

CDR3 coding DNA: TGTGCCATCAGTACCAGCGGGGGGAGCTCTGGGGCCAACGTCCTGACTTTC. It is translated as CAISTSGGSSGANVLTF. This chain uses TRBV10-3 with TRBJ2-6, with 9 bases matching TRBD2. The CDR3 covers 17 residues. Germline CDR1 is ENHRY and CDR2 is SYGVKD. V lost 5 bases to trimming and J lost 0 bases; unmatched junction nucleotides: 5.

As regards this clonotype: A much larger clone differs by one base, so this may be a read error. The rearrangement links TRBV13 to TRBJ1-1; D not certain. V was pared by 5 bases and J by 7 bases, with 17 bases between. The CDR3 is made up of 14 amino acids. Per the germline V gene, CDR1 is PRHDT and CDR2 is FYEKMQ (reference sequence). Here the CDR3 reads CASSPATNNIEAFF. For the CDR3, the DNA is TGTGCCAGCAGCCCAGCAACAAACAATATTGAAGCTTTCTTT.